Described below is a single TCR beta chain sequence and its context. The data stem from a study of shared clonotypes between healthy human individuals. Germline V CDR1 and CDR2: SGHTA, FQGNSA. The CDR3 has 15 residues. The V segment lost 2 bases and the J segment 2 bases; nucleotides outside the gene matches: 5. Clones were sequenced by immunoSEQ multiplex PCR, and TCRdb holds only the in-frame ones, with some missing. The table shows more than 900,000 clones, with around 82% occurring only once. Material: memory CD4+ T cells from PBMCs. Noted subset: CD45RA-negative fraction. The rearrangement uses TRBV7-2 and TRBJ1-2; TRBD1 agrees at 7 bases. This receptor was taken from a man aged 18-30 years in good health. Some clones in this sample may be carry-over from other donors' samples. The CDR3 is CASSLSGTENYGYTF. The CDR3 DNA reads TGTGCCAGCAGCTTATCCGGGACAGAGAACTATGGCTACACCTTC.